The rows below give T cell receptor beta chains drawn from one sample of a study of blood T cell repertoires in COVID-19. The protocol was immunoSEQ multiplex PCR, while the TCRdb copy is restricted to in-frame clones and leaves out a portion. The sample consists of roughly 100,000 clones, over 75% of them appearing once. What was sequenced was peripheral blood. Source of these receptors: a woman older than 75 with acute or convalescent COVID-19. Each CDR3 is given without its conserved first and last residue. Fields, in order: CDR3 length, V gene, J gene, CDR3 protein.

12,TRBV3-1/TRBV3-2,TRBJ2-1,ASSQRGANNEQF
11,TRBV30,TRBJ1-1,AWNLQGNTEAF
13,TRBV5-5,TRBJ2-3,ASSLFGGEGDTQY
14,TRBV10-3,TRBJ2-5,AISPTSGGAGETQY
12,TRBV5-1,TRBJ1-1,ASSRTTGNTEAF
9,TRBV29-1,TRBJ2-7,SGKQGYEQY
13,TRBV5-8,TRBJ2-3,ASSLGQASTDTQY
12,TRBV12-5,TRBJ2-3,ASGPTAAADTQY
8,TRBV29-1,TRBJ1-1,SVSVSEAF
10,TRBV5-6,TRBJ1-6,ASSDGTVPLH
12,TRBV4-3,TRBJ2-3,ASSQTGGGDTQY
14,TRBV4-1,TRBJ2-2,ASSQGRARRTGELF
11,TRBV28,TRBJ1-1,ASSAGATTEAF
11,TRBV5-1,TRBJ2-5,ASSGTGWETQY
14,TRBV20-1,TRBJ1-4,SASLRVFATNEKLF
15,TRBV5-4,TRBJ2-3,ASSLSSGGVSTDTQY
11,TRBV5-1,TRBJ2-2,ASSLVQTGELF
12,TRBV28,TRBJ2-2,ASRASGITGELF
15,TRBV4-1,TRBJ2-3,ASSIGTSGTPGNTQY
12,TRBV18,TRBJ1-2,ASSPRGEDYGYT
12,TRBV7-2,TRBJ2-3,ASSYYVPADTQY
14,TRBV7-7,TRBJ1-4,ASSLEGGQGNEKLF
15,TRBV3-1/TRBV3-2,TRBJ2-1,ASSQATLAGGNNEQF
14,TRBV6-5,TRBJ2-7,ASSYSRTGAGYEQY
12,TRBV7-3,TRBJ1-1,ASSLWAGRSEAF
10,TRBV10-3,TRBJ2-1,AISDSQNEQF
15,TRBV5-1,TRBJ2-3,ASGGLAGISSTDTQY
9,TRBV10-2,TRBJ2-3,ASSESNTQY
13,TRBV28,TRBJ2-1,ASSRLAGGKNEQF
14,TRBV27,TRBJ1-5,ASTNTGGANNQPQH
10,TRBV11-2,TRBJ2-1,ASSRSGNEQF
14,TRBV23-1,TRBJ1-1,ASSQHRDTRHTEAF
10,TRBV29-1,TRBJ2-5,SVERSQETQY
12,TRBV4-2,TRBJ2-2,ASSPGLHTGELF
11,TRBV12-3/TRBV12-4,TRBJ1-1,ASNPGLSTEAF
11,TRBV12-3/TRBV12-4,TRBJ1-6,ASSYDRASPLH
13,TRBV19,TRBJ2-1,ASSPQGMWYNEQF
13,TRBV28,TRBJ1-2,ASSSHRGLNYGYT
11,TRBV19,TRBJ2-7,ASSRDSSYEQY
14,TRBV6-1,TRBJ2-4,ASSGPPAGQKNIQY
14,TRBV2,TRBJ2-5,ASSEDLAGSGETQY
11,TRBV11-2,TRBJ1-5,ASSLVGDQPQH
11,TRBV10-2,TRBJ1-6,ASSGQGAVALH
12,TRBV7-2,TRBJ2-7,ASSPQAGSYEQY
13,TRBV19,TRBJ2-5,ASSIGGLARETQY
12,TRBV28,TRBJ2-7,ASSSPSVNYEQY